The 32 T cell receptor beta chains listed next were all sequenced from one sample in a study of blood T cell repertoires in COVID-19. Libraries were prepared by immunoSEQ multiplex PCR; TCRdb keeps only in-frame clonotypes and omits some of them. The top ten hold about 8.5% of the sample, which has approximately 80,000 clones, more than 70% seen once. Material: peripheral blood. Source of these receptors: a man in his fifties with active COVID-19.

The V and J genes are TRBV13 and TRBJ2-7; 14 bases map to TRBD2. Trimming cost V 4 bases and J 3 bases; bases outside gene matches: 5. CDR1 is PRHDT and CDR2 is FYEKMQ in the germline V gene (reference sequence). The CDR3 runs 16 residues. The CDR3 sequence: CASSYGTSGSLYEQYF. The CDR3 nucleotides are TGTGCCAGCAGCTACGGGACTAGCGGGAGCCTCTACGAGCAGTACTTC.

The CDR3 DNA reads TGCGCCAGCAGCTTGACGGGGACTGGGGCCAACGTCCTGACTTTC. Amino acids: CASSLTGTGANVLTF. The chain joins TRBV5-1 to TRBJ2-6; D might be TRBD2 (5 bases). The germline gives CDR1 SGHRS, CDR2 YFSETQ. Trimming cost V 1 base and J 2 bases, with 7 bases left between them. The CDR3 has 15 amino acids.

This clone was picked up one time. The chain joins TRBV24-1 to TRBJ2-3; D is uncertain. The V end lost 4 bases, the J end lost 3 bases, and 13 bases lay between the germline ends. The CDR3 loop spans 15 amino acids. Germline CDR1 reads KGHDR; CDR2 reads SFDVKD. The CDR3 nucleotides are TGTGCCACCAGTGACCTCCCAGGCAGAACAGATACGCAGTATTTT. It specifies CATSDLPGRTDTQYF.

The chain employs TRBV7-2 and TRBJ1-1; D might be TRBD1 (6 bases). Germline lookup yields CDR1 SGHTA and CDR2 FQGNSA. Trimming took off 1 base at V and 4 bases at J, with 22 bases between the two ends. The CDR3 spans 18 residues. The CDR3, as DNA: TGTGCCAGCAGCTTAGTTCCCCCTCATTCGGGGGGCCTCACTGAAGCTTTCTTT. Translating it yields CASSLVPPHSGGLTEAFF.

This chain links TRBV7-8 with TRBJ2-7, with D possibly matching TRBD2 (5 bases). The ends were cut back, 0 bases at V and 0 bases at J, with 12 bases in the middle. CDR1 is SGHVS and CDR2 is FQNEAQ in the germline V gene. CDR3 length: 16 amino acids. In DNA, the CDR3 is TGTGCCAGCAGCTTAGCGGGTACTAGTTACTCCTACGAGCAGTACTTC. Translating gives CASSLAGTSYSYEQYF.

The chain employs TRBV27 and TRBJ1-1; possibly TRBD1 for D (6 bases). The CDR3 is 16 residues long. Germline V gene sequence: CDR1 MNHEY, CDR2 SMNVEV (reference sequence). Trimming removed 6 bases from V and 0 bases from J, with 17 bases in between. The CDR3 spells CASSDFTRGMNTEAFF. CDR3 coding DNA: TGTGCCAGCAGCGACTTTACCAGGGGTATGAACACTGAAGCTTTCTTT.

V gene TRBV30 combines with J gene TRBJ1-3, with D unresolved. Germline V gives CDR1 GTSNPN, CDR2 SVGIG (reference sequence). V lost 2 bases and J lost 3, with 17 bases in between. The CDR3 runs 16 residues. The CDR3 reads CAWSPIQRLVGNTIYF. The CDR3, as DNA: TGTGCCTGGAGTCCCATCCAGCGTCTCGTTGGAAACACCATATATTTT.

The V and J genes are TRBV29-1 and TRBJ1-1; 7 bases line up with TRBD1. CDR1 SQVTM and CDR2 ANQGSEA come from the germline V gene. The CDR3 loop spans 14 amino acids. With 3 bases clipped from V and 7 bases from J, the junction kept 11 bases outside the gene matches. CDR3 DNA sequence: TGCAGCGTTGAGCCATCGCTAAACAGGGGTGAAGCTTTCTTT. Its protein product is CSVEPSLNRGEAFF.

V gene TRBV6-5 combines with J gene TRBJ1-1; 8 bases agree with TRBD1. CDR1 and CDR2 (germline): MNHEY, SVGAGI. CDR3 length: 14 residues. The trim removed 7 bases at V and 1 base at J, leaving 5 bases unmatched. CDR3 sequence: CASKQGGENTEAFF. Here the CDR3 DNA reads TGTGCCAGCAAACAGGGGGGGGAGAACACTGAAGCTTTCTTT.

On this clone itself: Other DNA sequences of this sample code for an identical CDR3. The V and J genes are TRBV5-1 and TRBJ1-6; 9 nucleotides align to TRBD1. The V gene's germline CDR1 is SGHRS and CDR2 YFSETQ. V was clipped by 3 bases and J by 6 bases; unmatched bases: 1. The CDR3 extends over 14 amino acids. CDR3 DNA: TGCGCCAGCAGCTGGGGACAGGGTAATTCACCCCTCCACTTT. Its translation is CASSWGQGNSPLHF.

This CDR3 reads CASRQIQGDYSNQPQHF. The CDR3 coding sequence is TGTGCCAGCAGACAAATACAGGGGGACTATAGCAATCAGCCCCAGCATTTT. The rearrangement joins TRBV28 to TRBJ1-5; 8 bases fit TRBD1. This CDR3 has 17 residues. V trimming: 6 bases; J trimming: 0 bases; junction bases outside the gene matches: 10. CDR1 is MDHEN, CDR2 SYDVKM, per germline.

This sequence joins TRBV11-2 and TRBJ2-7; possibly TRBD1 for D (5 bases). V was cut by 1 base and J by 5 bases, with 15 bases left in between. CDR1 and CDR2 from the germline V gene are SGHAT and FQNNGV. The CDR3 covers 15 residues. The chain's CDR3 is CASSLVQGKRHEQYF. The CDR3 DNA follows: TGTGCCAGCAGCTTAGTCCAGGGCAAAAGGCACGAGCAGTACTTC.

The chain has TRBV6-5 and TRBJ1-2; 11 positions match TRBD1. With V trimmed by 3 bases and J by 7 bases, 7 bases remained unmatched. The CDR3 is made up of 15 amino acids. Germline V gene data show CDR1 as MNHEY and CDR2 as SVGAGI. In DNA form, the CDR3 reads TGTGCCAGCAGTTATAGTGGGACAGGGGGTACTGGCTACACCTTC. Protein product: CASSYSGTGGTGYTF.

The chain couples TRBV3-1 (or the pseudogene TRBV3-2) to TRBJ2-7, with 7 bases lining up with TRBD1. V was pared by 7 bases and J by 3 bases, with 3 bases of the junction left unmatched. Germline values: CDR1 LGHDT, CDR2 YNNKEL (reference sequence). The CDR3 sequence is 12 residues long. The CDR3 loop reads CASTAGGYEQYF. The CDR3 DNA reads TGTGCCAGCACGGCAGGGGGCTACGAGCAGTACTTC.

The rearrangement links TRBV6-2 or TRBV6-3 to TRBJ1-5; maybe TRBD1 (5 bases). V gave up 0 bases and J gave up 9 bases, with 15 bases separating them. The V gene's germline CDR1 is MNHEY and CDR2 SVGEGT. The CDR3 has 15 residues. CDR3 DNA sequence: TGTGCCAGCAGTTACTCTGACCAGGGCGTAAGGCCCCAGCATTTT. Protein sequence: CASSYSDQGVRPQHF.

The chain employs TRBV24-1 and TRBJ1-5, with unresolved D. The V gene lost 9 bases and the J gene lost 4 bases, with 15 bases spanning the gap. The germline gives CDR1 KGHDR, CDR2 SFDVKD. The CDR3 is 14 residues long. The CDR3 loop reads CATHQDIRNQPQHF. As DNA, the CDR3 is TGTGCCACCCACCAGGATATTAGGAATCAGCCCCAGCATTTT.

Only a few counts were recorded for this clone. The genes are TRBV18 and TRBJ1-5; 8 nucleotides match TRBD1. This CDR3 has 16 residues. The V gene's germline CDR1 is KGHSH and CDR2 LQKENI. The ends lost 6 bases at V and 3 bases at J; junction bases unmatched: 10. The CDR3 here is CASSSGGLYNNQPQHF. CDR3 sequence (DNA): TGTGCCAGCTCCTCAGGGGGCCTCTACAACAATCAGCCCCAGCATTTT.

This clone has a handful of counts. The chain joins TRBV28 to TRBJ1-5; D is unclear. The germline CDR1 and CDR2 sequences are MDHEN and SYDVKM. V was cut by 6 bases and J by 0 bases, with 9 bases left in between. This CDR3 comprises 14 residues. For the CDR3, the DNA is TGTGCCAGCAGCACGGACTATAGCAATCAGCCCCAGCATTTT. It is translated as CASSTDYSNQPQHF.

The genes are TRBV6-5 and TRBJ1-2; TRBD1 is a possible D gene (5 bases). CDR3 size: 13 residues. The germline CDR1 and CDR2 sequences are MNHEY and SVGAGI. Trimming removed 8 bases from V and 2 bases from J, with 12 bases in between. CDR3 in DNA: TGTGCCAGCTGGGATCGGGGGAACTATGGCTACACCTTC. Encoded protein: CASWDRGNYGYTF.

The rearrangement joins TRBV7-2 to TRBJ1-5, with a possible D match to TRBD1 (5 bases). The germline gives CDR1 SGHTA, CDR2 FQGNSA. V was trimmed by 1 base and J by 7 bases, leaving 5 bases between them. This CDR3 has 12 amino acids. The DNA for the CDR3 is TGTGCCAGCAGCTTAGAGGGGCAGCCCCAGCATTTT. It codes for CASSLEGQPQHF.

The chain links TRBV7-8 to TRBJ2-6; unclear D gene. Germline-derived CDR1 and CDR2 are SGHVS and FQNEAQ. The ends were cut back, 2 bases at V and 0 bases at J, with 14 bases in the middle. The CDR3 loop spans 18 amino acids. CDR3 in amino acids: CASSLRLTASSGANVLTF. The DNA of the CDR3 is TGTGCCAGCAGCTTACGTTTAACGGCTAGCTCTGGGGCCAACGTCCTGACTTTC. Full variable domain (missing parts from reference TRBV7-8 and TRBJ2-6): GAGVSQSPRYKVAKRGQDVALRCDPISGHVSLFWYQQALGQGPEFLTYFQNEAQLDKSGLPSDRFFAERPEGSVSTLKIQRTQQEDSAVYLCASSLRLTASSGANVLTFGAGSRLTVL.

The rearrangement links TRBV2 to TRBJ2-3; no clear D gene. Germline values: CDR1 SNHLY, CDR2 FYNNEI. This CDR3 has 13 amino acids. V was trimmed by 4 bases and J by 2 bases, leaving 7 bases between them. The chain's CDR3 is CASSGASTDTQYF. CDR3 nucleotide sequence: TGTGCCAGCAGTGGGGCCTCCACAGATACGCAGTATTTT. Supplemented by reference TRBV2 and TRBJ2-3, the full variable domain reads EPEVTQTPSHQVTQMGQEVILRCVPISNHLYFYWYRQILGQKVEFLVSFYNNEISEKSEIFDDQFSVERPDGSNFTLKIRSTKLEDSAMYFCASSGASTDTQYFGPGTRLTVL.

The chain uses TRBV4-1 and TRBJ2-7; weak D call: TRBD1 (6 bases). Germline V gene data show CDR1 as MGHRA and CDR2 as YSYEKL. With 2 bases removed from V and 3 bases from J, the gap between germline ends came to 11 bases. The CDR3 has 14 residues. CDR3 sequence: CASSQLGQLYEQYF. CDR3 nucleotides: TGCGCCAGCAGCCAATTAGGACAGCTCTACGAGCAGTACTTC.

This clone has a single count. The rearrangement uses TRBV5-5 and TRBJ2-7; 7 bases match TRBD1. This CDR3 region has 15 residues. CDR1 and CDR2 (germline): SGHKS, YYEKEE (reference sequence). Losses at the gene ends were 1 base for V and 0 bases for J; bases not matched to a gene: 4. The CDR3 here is CASSLTGQASYEQYF. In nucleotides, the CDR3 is TGTGCCAGCAGCTTGACCGGACAGGCCTCCTACGAGCAGTACTTC. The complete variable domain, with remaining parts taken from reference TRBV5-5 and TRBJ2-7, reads DAGVTQSPTHLIKTRGQQVTLRCSPISGHKSVSWYQQVLGQGPQFIFQYYEKEERGRGNFPDRFSARQFPNYSSELNVNALLLGDSALYLCASSLTGQASYEQYFGPGTRLTVT.

In nucleotides, the CDR3 is TGTGCCAGCTCACAGGGATTGGGCCAGCCCCAGCATTTT. Protein product: CASSQGLGQPQHF. This chain uses TRBV27 with TRBJ1-5, with TRBD1 as a possible D gene (6 bases). This CDR3 is built from 13 residues. Germline V gene lookup returns CDR1 MNHEY and CDR2 SMNVEV (reference sequence). The V and J ends lost 8 bases and 7 bases respectively, with 15 bases between them.

DNA of the CDR3: TGCGCCAGCAGCCGAGATCGGGGATTCCCCATATATTTT. Translated: CASSRDRGFPIYF. This sequence joins TRBV4-3 and TRBJ1-3; D call uncertain. This CDR3 has 13 amino acids. CDR1 and CDR2 (germline): LGHNA, YSLEER. With 4 bases removed from V and 11 bases from J, the gap between germline ends came to 15 bases.

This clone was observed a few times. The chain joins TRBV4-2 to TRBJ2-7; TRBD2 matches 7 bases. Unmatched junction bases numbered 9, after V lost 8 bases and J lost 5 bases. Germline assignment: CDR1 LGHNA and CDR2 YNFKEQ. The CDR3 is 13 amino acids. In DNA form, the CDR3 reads TGTGCCAGCGCCGGCGGGGGAAAGGACGAGCAGTACTTC. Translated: CASAGGGKDEQYF.

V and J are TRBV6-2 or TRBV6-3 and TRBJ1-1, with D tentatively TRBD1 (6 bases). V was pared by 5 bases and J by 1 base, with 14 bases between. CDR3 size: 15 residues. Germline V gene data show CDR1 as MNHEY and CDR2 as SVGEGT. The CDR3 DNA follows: TGTGCCAGCAGTACCCACAGGGAAGGGAACACTGAAGCTTTCTTT. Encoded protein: CASSTHREGNTEAFF.

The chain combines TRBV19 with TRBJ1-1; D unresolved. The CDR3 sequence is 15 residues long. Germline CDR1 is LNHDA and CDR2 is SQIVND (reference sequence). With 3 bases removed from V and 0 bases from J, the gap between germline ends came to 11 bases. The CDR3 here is CASSIHSALNTEAFF. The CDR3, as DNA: TGTGCCAGTAGTATCCACAGTGCCTTGAACACTGAAGCTTTCTTT.

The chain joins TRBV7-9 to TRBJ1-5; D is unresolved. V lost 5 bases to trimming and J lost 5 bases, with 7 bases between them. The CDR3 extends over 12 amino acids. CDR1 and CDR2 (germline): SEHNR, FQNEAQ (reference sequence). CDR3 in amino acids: CASSLTDQPQHF. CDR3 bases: TGTGCCAGCAGCCTAACCGATCAGCCCCAGCATTTT.

The CDR3 sequence: CATSPHFSTDTQYF. The CDR3 nucleotides are TGTGCCACCAGTCCCCATTTTAGCACAGATACGCAGTATTTT. The rearrangement links TRBV24-1 to TRBJ2-3, with D unresolved. Germline values: CDR1 KGHDR, CDR2 SFDVKD. Trimming stripped 6 bases from V and 0 bases from J, with 9 bases between. This CDR3 spans 14 amino acids.

CDR3 amino acids: CASSIESRGSEQYF. CDR3 nucleotide sequence: TGTGCCAGCAGCATCGAATCCAGGGGGTCCGAGCAGTACTTC. The gene calls are TRBV7-2 and TRBJ2-7, with TRBD1 matching 7 bases. Germline V lookup: CDR1 SGHTA, CDR2 FQGNSA. V was clipped by 5 bases and J by 6 bases; unmatched bases: 10. The CDR3 has 14 amino acids.